One and the same sample provided the 32 T cell receptor beta chains below, sequenced in a study of blood T cell repertoires in COVID-19. Clones were read by immunoSEQ multiplex PCR, and TCRdb kept only the in-frame ones, dropping some. The profile covers around 68,000 clones, with roughly 84% appearing a single time and about 6.6% taken by the ten largest. The sample consisted of peripheral blood. The origin of the receptors is a middle-aged man with active COVID-19.

The rearrangement links TRBV12-3 or TRBV12-4 to TRBJ1-1; no clear D. V was cut by 3 bases and J by 11 bases, with 10 bases left in between. This CDR3 region has 11 residues. CDR3 amino acids: CASSLNGPAFF. In nucleotides, the CDR3 is TGTGCCAGCAGTTTGAATGGGCCCGCTTTCTTT.

The chain recombines TRBV27 with TRBJ2-3; D possibly corresponds to TRBD2 (5 bases). V dropped 3 bases and J dropped 7 bases, with 17 bases sitting between them. The CDR3 runs to 15 residues. Germline CDR1 reads MNHEY; CDR2 reads SMNVEV (reference sequence). The CDR3 coding sequence is TGTGCCAGCAGTTTTGGAGGTCAGGCCAGGAATACGCAGTATTTT. This codes for CASSFGGQARNTQYF.

V gene TRBV2 combines with J gene TRBJ1-5; D is undetermined. The V end lost 3 bases, the J end lost 9 bases, and 15 bases lay between the germline ends. The CDR3 has 14 amino acids. Germline CDR1 and CDR2: SNHLY and FYNNEI. The CDR3 DNA reads as TGTGCCAGCAGTGAGGGAGGACCGCCCCGGCCCCAGCATTTT. Its protein is CASSEGGPPRPQHF.

This clone appeared once. This chain connects TRBV28 to TRBJ2-3; a possible D gene is TRBD2 (6 bases). V was clipped by 2 bases and J by 1 base, with 10 bases between them. Germline assignment: CDR1 MDHEN and CDR2 SYDVKM. The CDR3 is 15 amino acids. CDR3 in amino acids: CASSLIGSGTDTQYF. For the CDR3, the DNA is TGTGCCAGCAGTTTAATCGGGAGTGGCACAGATACGCAGTATTTT. Full variable domain (outside the CDR3, taken from reference TRBV28 and TRBJ2-3): DVKVTQSSRYLVKRTGEKVFLECVQDMDHENMFWYRQDPGLGLRLIYFSYDVKMKEKGDIPEGYSVSREKKERFSLILESASTNQTSMYLCASSLIGSGTDTQYFGPGTRLTVL.

The chain joins TRBV12-3 or TRBV12-4 to TRBJ1-1; D not certain. The CDR3 is 13 residues long. V gave up 4 bases and J gave up 0 bases, with 6 bases separating them. CDR3 sequence reads: CASSSDMNTEAFF. The CDR3 nucleotides are TGTGCCAGCAGTTCCGACATGAACACTGAAGCTTTCTTT.

The chain is built from TRBV2 and TRBJ2-7, with TRBD1 identical over 7 bases. The V gene end was trimmed by 4 bases and the J gene end by 4 bases; junction bases not matched to a gene: 7. The CDR3 extends over 14 amino acids. Germline V gene sequence: CDR1 SNHLY, CDR2 FYNNEI. For the CDR3, the DNA is TGTGCCAGCAGTGTGGGGACAGAGATTTACGAGCAGTACTTC. It encodes CASSVGTEIYEQYF.

The chain couples TRBV5-5 to TRBJ1-2; the D is unclear. The CDR3 runs to 13 residues. The germline V gene has CDR1 SGHKS and CDR2 YYEKEE (reference sequence). Trimming removed 1 base from V and 3 bases from J, with 7 bases in between. Here the CDR3 DNA reads TGTGCCAGCAGCTTGAGCCGGGACTATGGCTACACCTTC. Protein product: CASSLSRDYGYTF.

The sample holds one count of this clone. This rearrangement joins TRBV7-8 to TRBJ1-1; D is uncertain. The CDR3 length is 13 residues. Germline CDR1 SGHVS, CDR2 FQNEAQ. With 7 bases removed from V and 1 base from J, the gap between germline ends came to 10 bases. This chain's CDR3 is CASMNPGNTEAFF. The CDR3 bases are TGTGCCAGCATGAATCCCGGGAACACTGAAGCTTTCTTT.

This clone was recorded a few times. The chain employs TRBV7-9 and TRBJ1-1; D perhaps matches TRBD1 (6 bases). There are 17 residues in the CDR3. CDR1 is SEHNR, CDR2 FQNEAQ, per germline (reference sequence). Between the trimmed V and J ends, which lost 1 base and 3 bases, there was a span of 18 bases. The CDR3 reads CASSLGWVAGVDTEAFF. CDR3 coding DNA: TGTGCCAGCAGCTTAGGATGGGTGGCAGGGGTGGACACTGAAGCTTTCTTT.

A few counts support this clone. This rearrangement joins TRBV4-1 to TRBJ2-2, with 7 bases matching TRBD1. The CDR3 covers 14 residues. V dropped 2 bases and J dropped 7; count of bases not matched to a gene: 4. Germline V gene data show CDR1 as MGHRA and CDR2 as YSYEKL. The CDR3 coding sequence is TGCGCCAGCAGCCAATACAGGGGATACGGGGAGCTGTTTTTT. Translated: CASSQYRGYGELFF.

V usage is TRBV5-5 and J usage is TRBJ1-2; TRBD1 agrees at 9 bases. Germline-derived CDR1 and CDR2 are SGHKS and YYEKEE (reference sequence). CDR3 size: 16 residues. J gave up 2 bases and V 4 bases, and 9 bases lay outside the gene matches. This CDR3 is CASSRVGTGRNYGYTF. CDR3 in DNA: TGTGCCAGCAGCCGGGTGGGGACAGGGAGGAACTATGGCTACACCTTC.

This chain links TRBV30 with TRBJ2-7; 7 positions agree with TRBD1. The trim removed 1 base at V and 4 bases at J, leaving 4 bases unmatched. Germline-derived CDR1 and CDR2 are GTSNPN and SVGIG (reference sequence). The CDR3 runs 13 residues. The CDR3 here is CAWSADRVYEQYF. CDR3 DNA: TGTGCCTGGAGTGCCGACAGGGTATACGAGCAGTACTTC.

The rearrangement links TRBV19 to TRBJ2-3; D is ambiguous. The germline V and J ends were trimmed by 2 bases and 6 bases, with 9 bases remaining between them. Germline V lookup: CDR1 LNHDA, CDR2 SQIVND (reference sequence). The CDR3 runs 13 residues. CDR3 nucleotides: TGTGCCAGTAGTATATCAGACTTTGATACGCAGTATTTT. Its translation: CASSISDFDTQYF. Full variable domain (rest looked up from reference TRBV19 and TRBJ2-3): DGGITQSPKYLFRKEGQNVTLSCEQNLNHDAMYWYRQDPGQGLRLIYYSQIVNDFQKGDIAEGYSVSREKKESFPLTVTSAQKNPTAFYLCASSISDFDTQYFGPGTRLTVL.

This clone occurred a few times. V is TRBV28 and J is TRBJ1-5, with D unclear. This CDR3 is built from 13 residues. V shed 0 bases and J shed 5 bases, with 5 bases lying between them. CDR1 is MDHEN and CDR2 is SYDVKM in the germline V gene. CDR3 DNA sequence: TGTGCCAGCAGTTTATGGAGAGATCAGCCCCAGCATTTT. Protein sequence: CASSLWRDQPQHF.

The V gene is TRBV9, the J gene TRBJ2-5; D is possibly TRBD2 (5 bases). Germline lookup yields CDR1 SGDLS and CDR2 YYNGEE. V lost 1 base to trimming and J lost 2 bases, with 6 bases between them. This CDR3 region has 13 residues. This CDR3 is CASSVRGQETQYF. CDR3 in DNA: TGTGCCAGCAGCGTACGAGGGCAAGAGACCCAGTACTTC.

The chain is built from TRBV7-8 and TRBJ2-2; no firm D call. The V end lost 5 bases, the J end lost 7 bases, and 11 bases lay between the germline ends. The length of the CDR3 is 13 residues. Germline lookup yields CDR1 SGHVS and CDR2 FQNEAQ. CDR3 in amino acids: CASSPLGSGELFF. The CDR3 bases are TGTGCCAGCAGCCCCCTGGGCAGCGGGGAGCTGTTTTTT.

The chain couples TRBV14 to TRBJ2-1, with no clear D. The CDR3 runs to 13 residues. Germline V CDR1 and CDR2: SGHDN, FVKESK. Deletions cut 4 bases from V and 0 bases from J, with 4 bases between. This CDR3 is CASSPSSYNEQFF. For the CDR3, the DNA is TGTGCCAGCAGCCCGAGCTCCTACAATGAGCAGTTCTTC.

This clone was counted at least ten times. The rearrangement joins TRBV19 to TRBJ2-7; D possibly corresponds to TRBD1 (6 bases). The CDR3 spans 13 residues. CDR1 is LNHDA, CDR2 SQIVND, per germline (reference sequence). V shed 5 bases and J shed 3 bases, with 11 bases lying between them. DNA of the CDR3: TGTGCCAGTAGTGCCGGGACAAACTACGAGCAGTACTTC. This codes for CASSAGTNYEQYF.

This clone is medium-sized (0.01 to 0.1%) within its sample. The genes are TRBV7-9 and TRBJ2-7, with TRBD2 as a possible D gene (6 bases). Trimming took off 6 bases at V and 0 bases at J, with 12 bases between the two ends. The CDR3 is made up of 14 amino acids. The V gene's germline CDR1 is SEHNR and CDR2 FQNEAQ (reference sequence). The CDR3 region is CASRLRESSYEQYF. CDR3 DNA: TGTGCCAGCAGGTTACGGGAGTCCTCCTACGAGCAGTACTTC.

The chain uses TRBV7-2 and TRBJ1-4; maybe TRBD1 (6 bases). The germline V gene has CDR1 SGHTA and CDR2 FQGNSA. The CDR3 is made up of 14 amino acids. Trimming removed 5 bases from V and 5 bases from J, with 12 bases in between. The CDR3 DNA reads as TGTGCCAGCAGCCCACAGGGAATAAATGAAAAACTGTTTTTT. Amino acid sequence: CASSPQGINEKLFF.

The chain recombines TRBV4-1 with TRBJ2-5; perhaps TRBD2 as D (6 bases). The CDR3 runs 15 residues. Trimming left V 0 bases short and J 7 bases short, with 15 bases between. CDR1 is MGHRA and CDR2 is YSYEKL in the germline V gene. CDR3 amino acids: CASSQEGGSPGTQYF. CDR3 DNA: TGCGCCAGCAGCCAAGAGGGAGGCTCTCCCGGGACCCAGTACTTC.

V is TRBV10-3 and J is TRBJ2-7; TRBD1 agrees at 7 bases. CDR1 and CDR2 (germline): ENHRY, SYGVKD. The J segment lost 3 bases and the V segment lost 7 bases, leaving 6 bases of the junction unmatched. The CDR3 has 13 amino acids. The CDR3 reads CAINDRVNYEQYF. In nucleotides, the CDR3 is TGTGCCATCAACGACAGGGTGAACTACGAGCAGTACTTC.

The chain links TRBV7-2 to TRBJ2-7; possible D gene TRBD1, 6 bases. V was trimmed by 3 bases and J by 3 bases, leaving 9 bases between them. Per germline, CDR1 SGHTA and CDR2 FQGNSA. This CDR3 is built from 13 residues. CDR3: CASSLGTFYEQYF. The CDR3 bases are TGTGCCAGCAGCTTGGGGACATTCTACGAGCAGTACTTC.

This chain uses TRBV7-2 with TRBJ1-6; possibly TRBD1 for D (5 bases). Germline V lookup: CDR1 SGHTA, CDR2 FQGNSA. The CDR3 has 14 amino acids. The V gene lost 5 bases and the J gene lost 7 bases, with 12 bases spanning the gap. In nucleotides, the CDR3 is TGTGCCAGCAGCCACCCGACAGAAAATTCACCCCTCCACTTT. Its protein is CASSHPTENSPLHF.

The V call is TRBV2, the J call TRBJ1-3; TRBD1 might be the D (6 bases). Trimming removed 5 bases at V and 3 bases at J, with 11 bases between. CDR3 length equals 14 residues. Germline CDR1 and CDR2: SNHLY and FYNNEI. In DNA form, the CDR3 reads TGTGCCAGCAGTAACAGGGTCTTTGGAAACACCATATATTTT. Amino acids: CASSNRVFGNTIYF. The full variable domain, its missing parts supplied by reference TRBV2 and TRBJ1-3, is EPEVTQTPSHQVTQMGQEVILRCVPISNHLYFYWYRQILGQKVEFLVSFYNNEISEKSEIFDDQFSVERPDGSNFTLKIRSTKLEDSAMYFCASSNRVFGNTIYFGEGSWLTVV.

This rearrangement joins TRBV5-1 to TRBJ1-1, with D possibly being TRBD1 (5 bases). The V gene's germline CDR1 is SGHRS and CDR2 YFSETQ. V was trimmed by 2 bases and J by 4 bases, leaving 12 bases between them. CDR3 length: 14 residues. CDR3 sequence reads: CASSLTGGSTEAFF. The CDR3 DNA sequence: TGCGCCAGCAGCTTAACAGGCGGGAGCACTGAAGCTTTCTTT.

V is TRBV19 and J is TRBJ2-3; D perhaps matches TRBD2 (6 bases). From germline, CDR1 is LNHDA and CDR2 SQIVND (reference sequence). V was pared by 4 bases and J by 2 bases, with 16 bases between. The CDR3 has 16 residues. Here the CDR3 reads CASSSIGLAYTDTQYF. Written as DNA, the CDR3 is TGTGCCAGTAGTAGCATTGGGCTAGCGTACACAGATACGCAGTATTTT.

CDR3 bases: TGTGCCAGCAGCTTAACAGCAGGGGCTGCAGATACGCAGTATTTT. Translating it yields CASSLTAGAADTQYF. The chain employs TRBV7-3 and TRBJ2-3; a weak D match, TRBD1 (6 bases). In germline, CDR1 is SGHTA, CDR2 FQGTGA. V was clipped by 0 bases and J by 4 bases, with 11 bases between them. The CDR3 runs 15 residues.

The rearrangement uses TRBV5-4 and TRBJ1-1, with D unclear. The germline V and J ends were trimmed by 0 bases and 3 bases, with 6 bases remaining between them. Germline V gives CDR1 SGHNT, CDR2 YYREEE (reference sequence). This CDR3 is 13 amino acids long. The CDR3 protein is CASSLDSYTEAFF. The CDR3 nucleotides are TGTGCCAGCAGCTTGGACAGTTACACTGAAGCTTTCTTT.

The V call is TRBV19, the J call TRBJ2-7; 8 positions match TRBD1. V was clipped by 8 bases and J by 2 bases; unmatched bases: 5. Germline-derived CDR1 and CDR2 are LNHDA and SQIVND (reference sequence). This CDR3 is 13 amino acids long. CDR3 sequence (DNA): TGTGCCAGTTCAGGACAGGGAACCTACGAGCAGTACTTC. The encoded protein is CASSGQGTYEQYF. The variable domain in full, completed from reference TRBV19 and TRBJ2-7, reads DGGITQSPKYLFRKEGQNVTLSCEQNLNHDAMYWYRQDPGQGLRLIYYSQIVNDFQKGDIAEGYSVSREKKESFPLTVTSAQKNPTAFYLCASSGQGTYEQYFGPGTRLTVT.

The genes are TRBV28 and TRBJ2-1, with 9 bases lining up with TRBD1. The V and J ends lost 3 bases and 8 bases, in that order; junction bases with no gene match: 8. Germline values: CDR1 MDHEN, CDR2 SYDVKM. The CDR3 totals 15 residues. CDR3 region: CASSLGTGFIDEQFF. For the CDR3, the DNA is TGTGCCAGCAGTTTGGGGACAGGGTTCATCGATGAGCAGTTCTTC.

For this clone: The sample contains more than one DNA sequence encoding this CDR3. This chain connects TRBV23-1 to TRBJ1-2; 8 bases are shared with TRBD1. TRBV23-1 is an ORF, with its function uncertain. The CDR3 length is 15 residues. Unmatched junction bases numbered 8, after V lost 2 bases and J lost 6 bases. The DNA for the CDR3 is TGCGCCAGCAGTCAACCGCGGACAGGGCTTGATGGCTACACCTTC. Encoded protein: CASSQPRTGLDGYTF.